This is a list of T cell receptor beta chains from one sample in a study of long-term antiretroviral therapy in people with HIV. Generated by immunoSEQ multiplex PCR, the TCRdb table keeps only in-frame clones and is missing some. Altogether some 20,000 clones are present, 60% to 85% being singletons, with the ten largest covering 12% to 15%. The specimen comprised unsorted PBMCs, sampled 2.9 years after starting antiretroviral therapy. These receptors came from a woman aged 25 to 39 with HIV. Both conserved end residues are part of each CDR3. The D gene is left open where the match is weak. Not all rows give a size; the values are once, few, many and, for expanded clones, a class.

d_call,j_call,clone_size,v_call,cdr3_aa,cdr3_nt
-,TRBJ2-5,few,TRBV7-8,CASSLVRSQETQYF,TGTGCCAGCAGCTTAGTAAGGAGCCAAGAGACCCAGTACTTC
-,TRBJ1-5,-,TRBV5-1,CASSLSSRARGGQCNQPQHF,TGCGCCAGCAGCTTGTCGTCCCGCGCTCGAGGGGGGCAGTGCAATCAGCCCCAGCATTTT
-,TRBJ1-3,-,TRBV7-6,CASSLFKGTLNTIYF,TGTGCCAGCAGCTTATTTAAAGGGACATTAAATACCATATATTTT
-,TRBJ1-1,-,TRBV11-3,CASSWSGADTEAFF,TGTGCCAGCAGCTGGTCCGGGGCAGACACTGAAGCTTTCTTT
-,TRBJ1-3,-,TRBV27,CASSSPPGNTIYF,TGTGCCAGCAGTTCCCCCCCTGGAAACACCATATATTTT
-,TRBJ2-1,-,TRBV11-2,CASSLDQNEQFF,TGTGCCAGCAGCTTAGATCAAAATGAGCAGTTCTTC
-,TRBJ1-3,-,TRBV30,CAWSRDGSSGNTIYF,TGTGCCTGGAGTAGGGACGGGTCCTCTGGAAACACCATATATTTT
TRBD1,TRBJ1-6,-,TRBV6-1,CASSPGGGNSPLHF,TGTGCCAGCAGTCCAGGGGGGGGTAATTCACCCCTCCACTTT
-,TRBJ2-1,-,TRBV6-6,CASSYGHIQDEQFF,TGTGCCAGCAGTTACGGACACATTCAGGATGAGCAGTTCTTC
-,TRBJ2-5,-,TRBV5-1,CASSLGPGKYQETQYF,TGCGCCAGCAGCTTGGGCCCGGGGAAGTACCAAGAGACCCAGTACTTC
-,TRBJ2-3,-,TRBV2,CASSVSLLRNTDTQYF,TGTGCCAGCAGTGTTTCGTTACTTCGGAACACAGATACGCAGTATTTT
-,TRBJ1-1,-,TRBV9,CASSVELNTEAFF,TGTGCCAGCAGCGTAGAACTGAACACTGAAGCTTTCTTT
-,TRBJ1-1,-,TRBV6-5,CASSYSGSNTEAFF,TGTGCCAGCAGTTACTCCGGGTCGAACACTGAAGCTTTCTTT
-,TRBJ2-3,-,TRBV18,CASSPLKRTDTQYF,TGTGCCAGCTCACCACTAAAGCGCACAGATACGCAGTATTTT
-,TRBJ2-1,-,TRBV28,CASRPSNRGSYNEQFF,TGTGCCAGCAGACCTAGTAATCGGGGGTCCTACAATGAGCAGTTCTTC
-,TRBJ1-1,-,TRBV29-1,CSALNTEAFF,TGCAGCGCCCTAAACACTGAAGCTTTCTTT
TRBD1,TRBJ2-5,-,TRBV7-8,CASSSRQGVETQYF,TGTGCCAGCAGCTCCAGACAGGGGGTAGAGACCCAGTACTTC
-,TRBJ2-5,once,TRBV2,CASSYTGFETQYF,TGTGCCAGCAGTTACACAGGGTTCGAGACCCAGTACTTC
-,TRBJ2-3,-,TRBV4-1,CASSQTQQGDRTDTQYF,TGCGCCAGCAGCCAAACTCAACAGGGAGATCGCACAGATACGCAGTATTTT
-,TRBJ2-5,-,TRBV9,CASSRTINAGETQYF,TGTGCCAGCAGCAGGACTATCAATGCCGGGGAGACCCAGTACTTC
-,TRBJ1-3,once,TRBV6-5,CASSQIGGNTIYF,TGTGCCAGCAGCCAAATAGGAGGAAACACCATATATTTT
TRBD1,TRBJ1-1,-,TRBV5-6,CASSSDRAASTEAFF,TGTGCCAGCAGCTCCGACAGGGCGGCGTCCACTGAAGCTTTCTTT
-,TRBJ1-5,-,TRBV2,CASTGVGSNQPQHF,TGTGCCAGCACCGGAGTTGGGAGCAATCAGCCCCAGCATTTT
TRBD1,TRBJ1-4,-,TRBV7-6,CASSLAPGTGRNEKLFF,TGTGCCAGCAGCTTAGCCCCCGGGACAGGGAGGAATGAAAAACTGTTTTTT
-,TRBJ2-2,-,TRBV30,CAWRFYRANTGELFF,TGTGCCTGGAGATTTTACAGAGCGAACACCGGGGAGCTGTTTTTT
TRBD1,TRBJ1-1,-,TRBV29-1,CSVLGTDTEAFF,TGCAGCGTTCTGGGGACAGACACTGAAGCTTTCTTT